Following are 19 T cell receptor beta chains from one sample sequenced in a study of shared clonotypes between healthy human individuals. Sequenced by immunoSEQ multiplex PCR; TCRdb stores in-frame clones only, minus some. The sample holds about 2.4 million clones; more than 90% are singletons and the top ten take roughly 0.15%. The sequenced material came from naive CD4+ T cells sorted from blood. Documented subset: CD45RA+ positively selected. The receptors stem from a man younger than 35 in good health.

This chain uses TRBV7-2 with TRBJ2-3; 8 nucleotides match TRBD2. CDR3 length: 14 residues. Trimming cost V 5 bases and J 6 bases; bases outside gene matches: 7. Germline assignment: CDR1 SGHTA and CDR2 FQGNSA. CDR3 sequence (DNA): TGTGCCAGCAGCCAAGCGGGAGCGGGCGATACGCAGTATTTT. Its protein is CASSQAGAGDTQYF.

Comment on this clone: Within the sample, other DNA sequences also encode this same CDR3. The V and J genes are TRBV27 and TRBJ2-7; D is possibly TRBD2 (5 bases). The CDR3 is 14 residues long. The V gene lost 2 bases and the J gene lost 4 bases, with 12 bases spanning the gap. CDR1 is MNHEY, CDR2 SMNVEV, per germline (reference sequence). CDR3 loop: CASSLGGGWYEQYF. CDR3 bases: TGTGCCAGCAGTTTAGGCGGAGGATGGTACGAGCAGTACTTC.

The chain combines TRBV7-9 with TRBJ2-7; D gene unclear. The length of the CDR3 is 14 residues. Germline loops: CDR1 SEHNR, CDR2 FQNEAQ (reference sequence). The germline V and J ends were trimmed by 2 bases and 2 bases, with 10 bases remaining between them. DNA for the CDR3: TGTGCCAGCAGCTTATTAGGTTTGGCCTACGAGCAGTACTTC. Its protein product is CASSLLGLAYEQYF.

The chain links TRBV7-2 to TRBJ2-5; D call uncertain. The V and J ends lost 5 bases and 5 bases respectively, with 15 bases between them. The CDR3 is 14 amino acids. Germline V lookup: CDR1 SGHTA, CDR2 FQGNSA. The chain's CDR3 is CASSPRRQTETQYF. CDR3 nucleotides: TGTGCCAGCAGCCCCCGAAGGCAGACGGAGACCCAGTACTTC.

V and J are TRBV9 and TRBJ2-2; TRBD2 matches at 8 bases. The V gene end was trimmed by 0 bases and the J gene end by 6 bases; junction bases not matched to a gene: 7. CDR3 length: 16 amino acids. Germline CDR1 SGDLS, CDR2 YYNGEE. CDR3 residues: CASSVGSSGVAGELFF. Here the CDR3 DNA reads TGTGCCAGCAGCGTAGGGAGTAGCGGGGTCGCCGGGGAGCTGTTTTTT.

The chain uses TRBV6-6 and TRBJ1-3; TRBD1 might be the D (6 bases). V lost 6 bases to trimming and J lost 0 bases, with 15 bases between them. Per germline, CDR1 MNHNY and CDR2 SVGAGI (reference sequence). CDR3 length equals 16 residues. CDR3: CASSFGQPSSGNTIYF. CDR3 DNA sequence: TGTGCCAGCAGCTTCGGACAGCCCTCCTCTGGAAACACCATATATTTT.

J is TRBJ1-1 and V is TRBV30; a weak D match, TRBD1 (5 bases). V lost 3 bases and J lost 7, with 9 bases in between. The CDR3 consists of 11 residues. Germline V gene lookup returns CDR1 GTSNPN and CDR2 SVGIG (reference sequence). The DNA for the CDR3 is TGTGCCTGGAGCAGACAGTTTGAAGCTTTCTTT. This encodes CAWSRQFEAFF.

Only one count was recorded for this clone. The chain employs TRBV7-9 and TRBJ2-7; TRBD1 aligns across 11 bases. The CDR3 spans 15 residues. The germline CDR1 and CDR2 sequences are SEHNR and FQNEAQ (reference sequence). J was trimmed by 6 bases and V by 2 bases; bases with no gene match: 6. CDR3: CASSLSVDRGREQYF. Written as DNA, the CDR3 is TGTGCCAGCAGCTTATCGGTGGACAGGGGGCGCGAGCAGTACTTC.

The chain links TRBV7-2 to TRBJ1-5, with TRBD1 as a possible D gene (5 bases). The CDR3 loop spans 19 amino acids. The V and J ends lost 4 bases and 0 bases respectively, with 22 bases between them. CDR1 and CDR2 (germline): SGHTA, FQGNSA. The CDR3 loop reads CASSSQRDRLGDSNQPQHF. In nucleotides, the CDR3 is TGTGCCAGCAGCTCCCAGAGAGACAGACTAGGAGATAGCAATCAGCCCCAGCATTTT.

The chain recombines TRBV10-3 with TRBJ2-3; 10 bases are shared with TRBD1. The germline gives CDR1 ENHRY, CDR2 SYGVKD. Unmatched junction bases numbered 6, after V lost 6 bases and J lost 3 bases. CDR3 size: 15 residues. CDR3 DNA sequence: TGTGCCATCAGAGACAGGGGGCGCGGGACAGATACGCAGTATTTT. It yields the protein CAIRDRGRGTDTQYF.

Worth noting for this clone: This sample includes further DNA sequences coding for the same CDR3. The chain carries TRBV30 and TRBJ2-3; maybe TRBD1 (5 bases). V was trimmed by 0 bases and J by 6 bases, leaving 13 bases between them. The CDR3 extends over 14 amino acids. CDR1 and CDR2 from the germline V gene are GTSNPN and SVGIG (reference sequence). The DNA for the CDR3 is TGTGCCTGGAGTGTGCAGGGCGGAGTGGATACGCAGTATTTT. This codes for CAWSVQGGVDTQYF.

The genes are TRBV5-4 and TRBJ1-1, with TRBD1 matching 8 bases. The CDR3 spans 15 residues. CDR1 and CDR2 (germline): SGHNT, YYREEE (reference sequence). The V gene end was trimmed by 3 bases and the J gene end by 4 bases; junction bases not matched to a gene: 8. The CDR3 coding sequence is TGTGCCAGCAGCTCGAACGGACAGGGTGCCACTGAAGCTTTCTTT. Translation: CASSSNGQGATEAFF.

This chain joins TRBV6-1 and TRBJ1-5; D perhaps matches TRBD1 (6 bases). CDR1 is MNHNS and CDR2 is SASEGT in the germline V gene. The CDR3 totals 16 residues. Trimming took off 2 bases at V and 0 bases at J, with 11 bases between the two ends. CDR3: CASSEPGQHSNQPQHF. The CDR3 DNA is TGTGCCAGCAGTGAACCGGGACAACATAGCAATCAGCCCCAGCATTTT.

The chain combines TRBV11-2 with TRBJ2-1; 7 bases map to TRBD2. The CDR3 is 16 amino acids. CDR1 is SGHAT and CDR2 is FQNNGV in the germline V gene. The V and J ends lost 5 bases and 10 bases, in that order; junction bases with no gene match: 17. CDR3 nucleotide sequence: TGTGCCAGCAGCCCTGGGACTACCGCGGCATACGGCGAGCAGTTCTTC. Its translation is CASSPGTTAAYGEQFF. The full variable domain, with the rest looked up from reference TRBV11-2 and TRBJ2-1, is EAGVAQSPRYKIIEKRQSVAFWCNPISGHATLYWYQQILGQGPKLLIQFQNNGVVDDSQLPKDRFSAERLKGVDSTLKIQPAKLEDSAVYLCASSPGTTAAYGEQFFGPGTRLTVL.

On this clone: The same CDR3 arises from other DNA sequences in this sample as well. This chain links TRBV18 with TRBJ2-7; TRBD2 is a possible D gene (5 bases). Deletions cut 0 bases from V and 7 bases from J, with 10 bases between. Germline V lookup: CDR1 KGHSH, CDR2 LQKENI. The CDR3 is 13 residues long. CDR3: CASSPPSSGEQYF. The DNA for the CDR3 is TGTGCCAGCTCACCACCGTCATCGGGGGAGCAGTACTTC.

CDR3 sequence (DNA): TGTGCCAGCAGCCAATACGAGGCTGATACGCAGTATTTT. It translates to CASSQYEADTQYF. V gene TRBV14 combines with J gene TRBJ2-3, with D hard to call. Between the trimmed V and J ends, which lost 2 bases and 6 bases, there was a span of 9 bases. Germline-derived CDR1 and CDR2 are SGHDN and FVKESK. This CDR3 is 13 amino acids long.

The J gene is TRBJ2-5, the V gene TRBV10-3, with no clear D. The CDR3 covers 13 residues. Germline loops: CDR1 ENHRY, CDR2 SYGVKD. The V end was cut by 0 bases, the J end by 11 bases, with 13 bases between. This chain's CDR3 is CAISESIEPPQYF. The CDR3 DNA sequence: TGTGCCATCAGTGAGTCGATAGAGCCACCTCAGTACTTC.

The chain links TRBV4-1 to TRBJ2-7; 11 nucleotides align to TRBD1. Germline V gene sequence: CDR1 MGHRA, CDR2 YSYEKL. The V segment lost 2 bases and the J segment 4 bases; nucleotides outside the gene matches: 4. The CDR3 consists of 15 residues. This CDR3 is CASSQSGTGGYEQYF. CDR3 DNA sequence: TGCGCCAGCAGCCAATCCGGGACAGGGGGATACGAGCAGTACTTC.

In regard to this clone: This same CDR3 is encoded by further DNA sequences in the sample. The chain has TRBV5-1 and TRBJ1-1, with TRBD1 matching 7 bases. The CDR3 has 14 amino acids. The V segment lost 4 bases and the J segment 1 base; nucleotides outside the gene matches: 4. Germline values: CDR1 SGHRS, CDR2 YFSETQ. The DNA for the CDR3 is TGCGCCAGCAGCCCAGGGGACAGGAACACTGAAGCTTTCTTT. Translated: CASSPGDRNTEAFF.